The sequence of this T cell receptor beta chain was determined in a study of CD8+ T cells in alopecia areata. Sequencing templates came from extracted RNA that was reverse transcribed into cDNA. TCRdb's table, derived via immunoSEQ multiplex PCR, lists solely in-frame clones and lacks some. The top ten clones hold 0.75% to 0.95% of a sample with 250,000 to 350,000 clones, 45% to 70% of them seen once. The CDR3 runs to 14 residues. Germline V lookup: CDR1 SGHTA, CDR2 FQGNSA. V was cut by 5 bases and J by 11 bases, with 18 bases left in between. The treatment: oral pan-JAK inhibitor, 5-10 mg twice daily.

This specimen consisted of CD4+ T cells sorted from blood, obtained around week 54, from a patient treated with tofacitinib. The TCR comes from a human donor with alopecia areata. The gene calls are TRBV7-2 and TRBJ1-4; TRBD1 is a possible D gene (5 bases). The CDR3 nucleotides are TGTGCCAGCAGCCACCCCCGGGACCGGGGTAAACTGTTTTTT. This sequence encodes CASSHPRDRGKLFF.